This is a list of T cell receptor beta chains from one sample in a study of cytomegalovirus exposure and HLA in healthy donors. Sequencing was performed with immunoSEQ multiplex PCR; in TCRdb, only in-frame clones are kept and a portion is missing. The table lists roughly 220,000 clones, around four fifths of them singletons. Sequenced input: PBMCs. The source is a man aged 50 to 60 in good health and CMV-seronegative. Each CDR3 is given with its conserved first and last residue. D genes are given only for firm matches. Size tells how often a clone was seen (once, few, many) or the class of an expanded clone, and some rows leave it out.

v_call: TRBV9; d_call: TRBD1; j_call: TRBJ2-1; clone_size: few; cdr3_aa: CASSPRTGLTGNEQFF; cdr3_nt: TGTGCCAGCAGCCCTCGGACAGGTCTAACTGGGAATGAGCAGTTCTTC
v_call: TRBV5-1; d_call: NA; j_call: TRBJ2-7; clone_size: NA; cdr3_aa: CASSLSGAYEQYF; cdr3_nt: TGCGCCAGCAGCTTGTCAGGGGCCTACGAGCAGTACTTC
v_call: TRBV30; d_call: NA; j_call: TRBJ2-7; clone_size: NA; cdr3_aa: CAWEFHRDTAYEQYF; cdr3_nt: TGTGCCTGGGAGTTCCACCGGGACACGGCCTACGAGCAGTACTTC
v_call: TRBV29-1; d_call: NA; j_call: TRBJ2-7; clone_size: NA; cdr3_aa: CSVARRSELDEQYF; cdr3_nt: TGCAGCGTTGCTAGGCGGTCGGAGCTCGACGAGCAGTACTTC
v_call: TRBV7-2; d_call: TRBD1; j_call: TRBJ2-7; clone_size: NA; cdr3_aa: CASSQNTGTGAYEQYF; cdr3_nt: TGTGCCAGCAGCCAAAATACCGGGACAGGGGCCTACGAGCAGTACTTC
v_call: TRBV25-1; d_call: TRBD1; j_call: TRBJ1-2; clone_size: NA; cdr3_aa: CASYDRANGYTF; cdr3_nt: TGTGCCAGCTACGACAGGGCGAACGGCTACACCTTC
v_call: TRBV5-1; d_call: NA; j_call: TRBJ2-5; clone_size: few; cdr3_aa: CASSFRTASQETQYF; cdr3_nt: TGCGCCAGCAGCTTCCGGACAGCAAGCCAAGAGACCCAGTACTTC
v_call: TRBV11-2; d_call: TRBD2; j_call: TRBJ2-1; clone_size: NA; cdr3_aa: CASSLVGSGSYNEQFF; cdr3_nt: TGTGCCAGCAGCTTAGTGGGTAGCGGGTCCTACAATGAGCAGTTCTTC
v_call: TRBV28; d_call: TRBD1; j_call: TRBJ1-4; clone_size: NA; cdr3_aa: CASREGARSWEKLFF; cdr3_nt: TGTGCCAGCAGGGAGGGGGCCCGCAGTTGGGAAAAACTGTTTTTT
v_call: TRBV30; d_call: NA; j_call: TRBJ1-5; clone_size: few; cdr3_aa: CAWSATVNQPQHF; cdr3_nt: TGTGCCTGGAGTGCTACTGTGAATCAGCCCCAGCATTTT
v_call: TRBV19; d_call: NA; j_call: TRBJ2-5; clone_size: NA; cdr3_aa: CASRDGRVETQYF; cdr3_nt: TGTGCCAGTAGGGACGGGAGAGTAGAGACCCAGTACTTC
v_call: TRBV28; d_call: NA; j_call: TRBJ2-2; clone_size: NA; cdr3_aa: CASSLQGRNTGELFF; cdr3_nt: TGTGCCAGCAGTTTACAGGGGCGGAACACCGGGGAGCTGTTTTTT
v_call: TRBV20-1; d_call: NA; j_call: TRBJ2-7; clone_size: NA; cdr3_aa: CSASLDYEQYF; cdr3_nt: TGCAGTGCTAGTTTAGATTACGAGCAGTACTTC
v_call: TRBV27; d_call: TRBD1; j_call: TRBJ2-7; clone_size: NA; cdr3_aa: CASSSHRGSYEQYF; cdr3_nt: TGTGCCAGCAGTTCTCACAGGGGATCCTACGAGCAGTACTTC
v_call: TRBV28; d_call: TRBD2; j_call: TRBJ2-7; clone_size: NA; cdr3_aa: CASSLPGLAGVEQYF; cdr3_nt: TGTGCCAGCAGTTTACCGGGACTAGCGGGAGTCGAGCAGTACTTC
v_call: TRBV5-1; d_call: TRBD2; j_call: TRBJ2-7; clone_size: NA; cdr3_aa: CASSLPVRNTGTSGRGYEQYF; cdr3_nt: TGCGCCAGCAGCTTGCCTGTCCGTAACACCGGGACTAGCGGGAGGGGATACGAGCAGTACTTC
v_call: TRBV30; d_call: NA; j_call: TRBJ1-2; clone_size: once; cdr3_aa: CAWSHRAIYGYTF; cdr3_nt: TGTGCCTGGAGCCACAGGGCCATCTATGGCTACACCTTC
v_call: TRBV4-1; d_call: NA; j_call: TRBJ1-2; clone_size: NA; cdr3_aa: CASRTQQNLYGYTF; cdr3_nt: TGCGCCAGCAGGACACAACAGAATCTGTATGGCTACACCTTC
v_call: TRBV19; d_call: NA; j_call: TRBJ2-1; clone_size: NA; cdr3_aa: CATSIGLGSYNEQFF; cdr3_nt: TGTGCCACCTCGATCGGGTTGGGCTCCTACAATGAGCAGTTCTTC
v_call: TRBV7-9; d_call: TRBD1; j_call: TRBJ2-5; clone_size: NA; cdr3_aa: CASSSGQGSQETQYF; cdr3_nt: TGTGCCAGCAGCTCCGGACAGGGTTCACAGGAGACCCAGTACTTC
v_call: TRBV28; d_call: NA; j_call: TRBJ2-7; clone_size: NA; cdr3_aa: CASSYGQGKAEQYF; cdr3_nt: TGTGCCAGCAGTTATGGGCAGGGTAAGGCCGAGCAGTACTTC
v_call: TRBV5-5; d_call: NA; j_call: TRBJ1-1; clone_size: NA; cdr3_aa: CASSLGRGINTEAFF; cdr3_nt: TGTGCCAGCAGCTTGGGACGGGGGATCAACACTGAAGCTTTCTTT
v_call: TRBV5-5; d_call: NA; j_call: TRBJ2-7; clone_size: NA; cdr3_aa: CASSNTQKEQYF; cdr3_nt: TGTGCCAGCAGCAACACCCAAAAAGAACAGTACTTC
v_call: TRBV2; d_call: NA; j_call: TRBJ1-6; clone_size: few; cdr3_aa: CASSVTGYNSPLHF; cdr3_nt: TGTGCCAGCAGTGTAACAGGCTATAATTCACCCCTCCACTTT
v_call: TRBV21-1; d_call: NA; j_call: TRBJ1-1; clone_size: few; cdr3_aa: CASSNWDRERAGAEAFF; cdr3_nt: TGTGCCAGCAGCAACTGGGACAGGGAGAGGGCGGGTGCTGAAGCTTTCTTT
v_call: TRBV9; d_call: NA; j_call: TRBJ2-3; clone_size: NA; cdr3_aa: CASSEPAGDLSDTQYF; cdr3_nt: TGTGCCAGCAGCGAGCCGGCAGGGGATTTATCAGATACGCAGTATTTT
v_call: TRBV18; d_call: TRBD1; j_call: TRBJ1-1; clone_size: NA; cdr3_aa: CASSPTTGGTEAFF; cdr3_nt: TGTGCCAGCTCACCAACCACAGGGGGCACTGAAGCTTTCTTT
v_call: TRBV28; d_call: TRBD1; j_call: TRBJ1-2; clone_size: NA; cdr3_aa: CASSLGDRVGGGYTF; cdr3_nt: TGTGCCAGCAGTTTAGGGGACAGGGTTGGAGGTGGCTACACCTTC
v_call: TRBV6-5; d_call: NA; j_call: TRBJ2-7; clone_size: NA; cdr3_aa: CASSSGLGGYEQYF; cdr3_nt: TGTGCCAGCAGTTCGGGACTCGGGGGATACGAGCAGTACTTC
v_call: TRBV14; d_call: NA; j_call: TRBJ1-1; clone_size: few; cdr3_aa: CATAPKTLRTAPMNTEAFF; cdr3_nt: TGTGCCACCGCCCCCAAAACCCTTAGGACAGCGCCCATGAACACTGAAGCTTTCTTT
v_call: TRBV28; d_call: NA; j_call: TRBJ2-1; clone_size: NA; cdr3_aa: CASSAVGGSYNEQFF; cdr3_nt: TGTGCCAGCAGTGCAGTGGGGGGCTCCTACAATGAGCAGTTCTTC
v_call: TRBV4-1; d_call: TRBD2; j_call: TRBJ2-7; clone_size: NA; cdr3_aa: CASSQEPHSGSPYQQYF; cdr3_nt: TGCGCCAGCAGCCAAGAGCCACATAGCGGGAGCCCCTACCAGCAGTACTTC
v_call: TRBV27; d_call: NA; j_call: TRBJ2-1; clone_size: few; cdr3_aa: CASSFAGSSYNEQFF; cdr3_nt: TGTGCCAGCAGTTTCGCAGGAAGCTCCTACAATGAGCAGTTCTTC
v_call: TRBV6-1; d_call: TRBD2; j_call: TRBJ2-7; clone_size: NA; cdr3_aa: CASSGGLAGPAEQYF; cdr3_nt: TGTGCCAGCAGTGGGGGACTAGCGGGTCCCGCGGAGCAGTACTTC
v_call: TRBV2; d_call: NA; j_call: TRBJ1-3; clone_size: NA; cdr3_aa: CATGGSSGNTIYF; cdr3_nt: TGTGCCACCGGGGGTTCTTCTGGAAACACCATATATTTT
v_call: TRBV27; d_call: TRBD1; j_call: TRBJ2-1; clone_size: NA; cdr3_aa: CASSWDSLYNEQFF; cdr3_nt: TGTGCCAGCAGTTGGGACAGTCTCTACAATGAGCAGTTCTTC
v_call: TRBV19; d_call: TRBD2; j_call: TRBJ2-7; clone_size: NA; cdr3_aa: CASSHSGRRYEQYF; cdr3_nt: TGTGCCAGTAGCCATAGCGGGAGGAGGTACGAGCAGTACTTC
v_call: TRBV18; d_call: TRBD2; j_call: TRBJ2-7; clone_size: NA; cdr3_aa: CASSPPGLAVYEQYF; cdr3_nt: TGTGCCAGCTCACCTCCGGGACTAGCGGTCTACGAGCAGTACTTC
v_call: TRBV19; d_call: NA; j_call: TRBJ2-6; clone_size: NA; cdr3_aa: CASSPSGANVLTF; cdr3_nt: TGTGCCTCAAGCCCCTCTGGGGCCAACGTCCTGACTTTC
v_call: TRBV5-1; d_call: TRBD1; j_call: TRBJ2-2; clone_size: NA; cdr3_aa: CASSWASGTGVLNTGELFF; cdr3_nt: TGCGCCAGCAGCTGGGCCTCCGGGACAGGGGTGCTGAACACCGGGGAGCTGTTTTTT
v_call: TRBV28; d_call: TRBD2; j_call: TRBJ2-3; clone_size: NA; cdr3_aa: CASSVTSGSTDTQYF; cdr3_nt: TGTGCCAGCAGTGTCACTAGCGGGAGCACAGATACGCAGTATTTT
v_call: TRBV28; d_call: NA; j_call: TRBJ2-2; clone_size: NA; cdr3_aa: CASNWEVGELFF; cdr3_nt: TGTGCCAGCAACTGGGAGGTCGGGGAGCTGTTTTTT
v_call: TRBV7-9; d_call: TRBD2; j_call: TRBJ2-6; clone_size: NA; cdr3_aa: CASSILAGGSGANVLTF; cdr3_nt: TGTGCCAGCAGCATACTAGCGGGAGGCTCTGGGGCCAACGTCCTGACTTTC
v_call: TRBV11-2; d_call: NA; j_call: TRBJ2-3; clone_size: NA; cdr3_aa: CASSPAGSTDTQYF; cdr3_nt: TGTGCCAGCAGCCCCGCGGGGAGCACAGATACGCAGTATTTT
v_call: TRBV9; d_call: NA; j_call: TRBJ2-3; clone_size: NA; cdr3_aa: CASGALGTDTQYF; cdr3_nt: TGTGCCAGTGGGGCTTTAGGCACAGATACGCAGTATTTT
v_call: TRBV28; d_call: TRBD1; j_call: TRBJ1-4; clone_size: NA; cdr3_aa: CASRSGQGGKLFF; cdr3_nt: TGTGCCAGCAGGTCCGGACAGGGCGGAAAACTGTTTTTT
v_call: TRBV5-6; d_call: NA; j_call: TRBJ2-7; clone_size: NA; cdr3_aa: CASSFGRGSYEQYF; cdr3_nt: TGTGCCAGCAGCTTCGGACGGGGCTCCTACGAGCAGTACTTC
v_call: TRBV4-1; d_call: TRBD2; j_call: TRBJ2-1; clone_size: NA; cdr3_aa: CASSQPGLAGSSSYNEQFF; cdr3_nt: TGCGCCAGCAGCCAACCGGGACTAGCGGGATCGAGCTCCTACAATGAGCAGTTCTTC
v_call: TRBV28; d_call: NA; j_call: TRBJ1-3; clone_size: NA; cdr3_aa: CASAERGAGNTIYF; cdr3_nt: TGTGCCAGCGCTGAGCGGGGTGCTGGAAACACCATATATTTT
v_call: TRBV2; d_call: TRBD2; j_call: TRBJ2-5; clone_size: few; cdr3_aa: CASMGTSGPQETQYF; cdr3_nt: TGTGCCAGCATGGGGACTAGCGGGCCCCAAGAGACCCAGTACTTC
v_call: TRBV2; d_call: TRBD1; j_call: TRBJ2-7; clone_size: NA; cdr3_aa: CASSDDRGGYEQYF; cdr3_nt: TGTGCCAGCAGCGACGACAGGGGTGGATACGAGCAGTACTTC
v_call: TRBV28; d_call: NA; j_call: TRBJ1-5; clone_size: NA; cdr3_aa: CASSLSGAYSNQPQHF; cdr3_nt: TGTGCCAGCAGTTTGTCAGGGGCCTATAGCAATCAGCCCCAGCATTTT
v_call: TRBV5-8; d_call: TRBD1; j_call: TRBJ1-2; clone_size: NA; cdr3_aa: CASSRRDRGRVYTF; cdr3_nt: TGTGCCAGCAGCCGCAGGGACAGGGGGCGGGTCTACACCTTC
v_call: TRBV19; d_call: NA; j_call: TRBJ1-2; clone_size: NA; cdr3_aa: CASSIEQRLYGYTF; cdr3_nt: TGTGCCAGTAGTATAGAACAGAGACTATATGGCTACACCTTC
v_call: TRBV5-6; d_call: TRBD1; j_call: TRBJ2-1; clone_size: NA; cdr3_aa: CASSNGQGGPYNEQFF; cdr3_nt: TGTGCCAGCAGCAATGGACAGGGTGGCCCCTACAATGAGCAGTTCTTC